These T cell receptor beta chains were read from a single sample in a study of blood T cell repertoires in COVID-19. Repertoires were generated with immunoSEQ multiplex PCR, while TCRdb's copy carries only in-frame clones and drops some. This table holds some 320,000 clones, about 90% found once. The source material was peripheral blood. These receptors came from a woman in her forties or fifties who had recovered from COVID-19. Both conserved end residues are trimmed from each CDR3. Each record gives: D gene, V gene, J gene, clone size, CDR3 protein. D genes are given only for firm matches. Size is omitted from some rows. Given values are once, few, many or a class for expanded clones.

D gene: TRBD2
V gene: TRBV18
J gene: TRBJ2-5
clone size: NA
CDR3 protein: ASSPLPSGETQY

D gene: TRBD1
V gene: TRBV20-1
J gene: TRBJ1-1
clone size: NA
CDR3 protein: SASRTGKEAEAF

D gene: TRBD1
V gene: TRBV18
J gene: TRBJ1-2
clone size: NA
CDR3 protein: ASSPRTGGRIHYGYT

D gene: NA
V gene: TRBV30
J gene: TRBJ1-5
clone size: NA
CDR3 protein: AWSSSDFEGNQPQH

D gene: TRBD2
V gene: TRBV9
J gene: TRBJ2-3
clone size: NA
CDR3 protein: ASSVVAGASDTQY

D gene: NA
V gene: TRBV6-5
J gene: TRBJ1-1
clone size: once
CDR3 protein: ATYASPAAEAF

D gene: NA
V gene: TRBV7-9
J gene: TRBJ1-5
clone size: NA
CDR3 protein: ASSSSSGYSNQPQH

D gene: NA
V gene: TRBV7-2
J gene: TRBJ2-3
clone size: NA
CDR3 protein: ASSVSYTDTQY

D gene: TRBD1
V gene: TRBV2
J gene: TRBJ2-7
clone size: NA
CDR3 protein: ASTRQGWNEQY

D gene: NA
V gene: TRBV4-3
J gene: TRBJ2-3
clone size: once
CDR3 protein: ASSHSGLYGDTQY

D gene: TRBD2
V gene: TRBV20-1
J gene: TRBJ2-1
clone size: NA
CDR3 protein: SASKHPSGNEQF

D gene: NA
V gene: TRBV2
J gene: TRBJ1-1
clone size: NA
CDR3 protein: ASNRKGTEAF

D gene: NA
V gene: TRBV28
J gene: TRBJ1-2
clone size: NA
CDR3 protein: ASREIQGSYGYT

D gene: NA
V gene: TRBV19
J gene: TRBJ1-5
clone size: NA
CDR3 protein: ASSLGPGGNQPQH

D gene: TRBD2
V gene: TRBV10-1
J gene: TRBJ2-1
clone size: NA
CDR3 protein: AARGSGSESYNEQF

D gene: TRBD1
V gene: TRBV7-2
J gene: TRBJ2-4
clone size: NA
CDR3 protein: ASSLFPGGTNIQY

D gene: NA
V gene: TRBV28
J gene: TRBJ1-4
clone size: few
CDR3 protein: ASFPTGRGNEKLF

D gene: NA
V gene: TRBV29-1
J gene: TRBJ1-3
clone size: NA
CDR3 protein: SATQASGGNTIY

D gene: NA
V gene: TRBV12-3/TRBV12-4
J gene: TRBJ1-2
clone size: once
CDR3 protein: ASSPDRITSYT

D gene: NA
V gene: TRBV20-1
J gene: TRBJ2-1
clone size: NA
CDR3 protein: SATLYNEQF

D gene: NA
V gene: TRBV19
J gene: TRBJ2-3
clone size: NA
CDR3 protein: ASSIEGAASDTQY

D gene: NA
V gene: TRBV29-1
J gene: TRBJ2-1
clone size: NA
CDR3 protein: SVVRGTSYNEQF